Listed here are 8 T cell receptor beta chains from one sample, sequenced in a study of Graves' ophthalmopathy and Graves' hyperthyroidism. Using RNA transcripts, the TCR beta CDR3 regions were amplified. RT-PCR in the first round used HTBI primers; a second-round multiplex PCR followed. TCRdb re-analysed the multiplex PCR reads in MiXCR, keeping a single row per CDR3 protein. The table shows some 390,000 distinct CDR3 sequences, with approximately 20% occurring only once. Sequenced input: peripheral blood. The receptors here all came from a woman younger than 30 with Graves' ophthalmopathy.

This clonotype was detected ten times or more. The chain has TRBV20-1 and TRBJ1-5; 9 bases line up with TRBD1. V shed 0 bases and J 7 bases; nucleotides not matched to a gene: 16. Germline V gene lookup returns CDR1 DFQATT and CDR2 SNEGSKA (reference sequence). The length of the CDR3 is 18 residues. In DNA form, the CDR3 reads TGCAGTGCTAGAGATCAGGGTCCCGGGACAGGGCTAAGACAGCCCCAGCATTTT. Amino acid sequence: CSARDQGPGTGLRQPQHF.

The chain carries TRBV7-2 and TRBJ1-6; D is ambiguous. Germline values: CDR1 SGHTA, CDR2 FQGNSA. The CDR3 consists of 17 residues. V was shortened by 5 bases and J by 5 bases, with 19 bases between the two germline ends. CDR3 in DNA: TGTGCCAGCAGCGATACTGTTGGGGAGGTCGATAATTCACCCCTCCACTTT. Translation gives CASSDTVGEVDNSPLHF.

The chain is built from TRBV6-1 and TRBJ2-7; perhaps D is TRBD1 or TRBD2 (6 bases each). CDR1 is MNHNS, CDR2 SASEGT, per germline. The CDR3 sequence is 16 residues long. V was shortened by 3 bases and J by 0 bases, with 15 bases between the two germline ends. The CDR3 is CASSDGPQGLSYEQYF. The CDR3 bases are TGTGCCAGCAGTGATGGGCCACAGGGACTCTCCTACGAGCAGTACTTC.

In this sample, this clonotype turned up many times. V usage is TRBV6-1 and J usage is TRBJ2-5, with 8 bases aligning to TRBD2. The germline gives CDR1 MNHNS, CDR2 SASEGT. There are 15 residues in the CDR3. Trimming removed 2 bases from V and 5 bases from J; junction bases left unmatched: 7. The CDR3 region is CASSEIGASGETQYF. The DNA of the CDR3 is TGTGCCAGCAGTGAAATAGGCGCTAGCGGGGAGACCCAGTACTTC.

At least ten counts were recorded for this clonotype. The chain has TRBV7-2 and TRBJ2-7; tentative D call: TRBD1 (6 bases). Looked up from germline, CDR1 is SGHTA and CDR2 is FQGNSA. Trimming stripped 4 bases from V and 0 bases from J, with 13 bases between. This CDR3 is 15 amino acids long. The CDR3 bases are TGTGCCAGCAGCTCCCGACAGGCGAGCTCCTACGAGCAGTACTTC. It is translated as CASSSRQASSYEQYF.

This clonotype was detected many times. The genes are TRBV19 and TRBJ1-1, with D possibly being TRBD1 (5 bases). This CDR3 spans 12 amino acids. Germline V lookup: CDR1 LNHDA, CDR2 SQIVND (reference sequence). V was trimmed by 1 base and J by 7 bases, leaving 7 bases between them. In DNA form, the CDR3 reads TGTGCCAGTAGTATAGGGGACTTTGAAGCTTTCTTT. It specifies CASSIGDFEAFF. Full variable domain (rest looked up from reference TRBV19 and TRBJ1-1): DGGITQSPKYLFRKEGQNVTLSCEQNLNHDAMYWYRQDPGQGLRLIYYSQIVNDFQKGDIAEGYSVSREKKESFPLTVTSAQKNPTAFYLCASSIGDFEAFFGQGTRLTVV.

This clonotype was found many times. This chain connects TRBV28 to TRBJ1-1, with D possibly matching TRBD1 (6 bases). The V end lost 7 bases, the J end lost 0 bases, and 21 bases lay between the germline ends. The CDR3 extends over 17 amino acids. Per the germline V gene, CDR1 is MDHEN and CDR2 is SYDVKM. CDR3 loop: CASTGTQGPQMNTEAFF. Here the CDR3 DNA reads TGTGCCAGCACCGGCACCCAGGGGCCCCAGATGAACACTGAAGCTTTCTTT.

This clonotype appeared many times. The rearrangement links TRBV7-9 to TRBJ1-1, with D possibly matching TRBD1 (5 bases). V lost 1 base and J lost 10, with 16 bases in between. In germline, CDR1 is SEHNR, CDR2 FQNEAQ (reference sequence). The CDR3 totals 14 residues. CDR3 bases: TGTGCCAGCAGCTTAGACCCCGGGACTCCAGGAGCTTTCTTT. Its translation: CASSLDPGTPGAFF.